This TCR beta chain is from a study of blood T cell repertoires in COVID-19. As for the study in general: The study drew acute and convalescent COVID-19 samples from the United States, Italy and Spain. PBMCs, B-cell-depleted T cells, or T cells provided the cDNA or gDNA that made up the material.

Per the original data handling: Researchers report that nucleated cell counts were estimated from reference gene primer amplification. Repertoires were generated with immunoSEQ multiplex PCR, while TCRdb's copy carries only in-frame clones and drops some. For V, J and clone size, that table is used; D and trimming come from the DNA. The sample includes 200,000 to 300,000 clones, roughly 90% of them seen just once. The length of the CDR3 is 13 residues. With 5 bases removed from V and 8 bases from J, the gap between germline ends came to 13 bases. Germline CDR1 and CDR2: LGHDT and YNNKEL (reference sequence).

The TCR was taken from a man aged 55 to 70 who had recovered from COVID-19. Sequencing used peripheral blood. This chain connects TRBV3-1 (or the pseudogene TRBV3-2) to TRBJ2-1, with D possibly TRBD1 on 6 matching bases. The DNA of the CDR3 is TGTGCCAGCAGCTTCCGACAGGTCGATGAGCAGTTCTTC. Translation: CASSFRQVDEQFF.